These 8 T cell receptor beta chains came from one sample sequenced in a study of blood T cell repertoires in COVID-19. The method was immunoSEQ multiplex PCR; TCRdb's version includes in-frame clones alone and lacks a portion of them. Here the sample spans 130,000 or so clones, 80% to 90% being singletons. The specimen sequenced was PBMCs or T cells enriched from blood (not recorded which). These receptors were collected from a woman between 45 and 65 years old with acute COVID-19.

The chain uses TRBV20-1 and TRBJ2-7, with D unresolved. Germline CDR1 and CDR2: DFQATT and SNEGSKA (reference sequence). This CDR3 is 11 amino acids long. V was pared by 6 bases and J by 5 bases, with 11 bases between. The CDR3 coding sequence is TGCAGTGCCAAGGAGTCCCACGAGCAGTACTTC. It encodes CSAKESHEQYF.

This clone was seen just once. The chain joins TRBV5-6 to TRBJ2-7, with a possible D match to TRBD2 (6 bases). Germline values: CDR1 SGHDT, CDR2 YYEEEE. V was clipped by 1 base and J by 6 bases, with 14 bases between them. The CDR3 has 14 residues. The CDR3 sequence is CASSLRTGEGEQYF. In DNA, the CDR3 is TGTGCCAGCAGCTTGCGGACGGGAGAAGGCGAGCAGTACTTC.

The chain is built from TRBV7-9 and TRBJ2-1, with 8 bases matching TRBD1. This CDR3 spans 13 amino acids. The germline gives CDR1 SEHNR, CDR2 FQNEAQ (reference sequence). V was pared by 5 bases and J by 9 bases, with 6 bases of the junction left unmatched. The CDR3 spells CASSLGQGSEQFF. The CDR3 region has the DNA TGTGCCAGCAGCCTAGGACAGGGAAGTGAGCAGTTCTTC.

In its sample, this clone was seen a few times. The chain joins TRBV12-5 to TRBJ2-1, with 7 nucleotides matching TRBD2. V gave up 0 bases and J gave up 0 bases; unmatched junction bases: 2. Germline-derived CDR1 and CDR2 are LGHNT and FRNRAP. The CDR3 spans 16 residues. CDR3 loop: CASGLVGEGSYNEQFF. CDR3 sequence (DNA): TGTGCTAGTGGTTTGGTGGGGGAGGGCTCCTACAATGAGCAGTTCTTC.

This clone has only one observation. The CDR3 spells CASSPLDSSNQPQHF. CDR3 bases: TGTGCCAGTAGTCCTCTTGACAGTAGCAATCAGCCCCAGCATTTT. The V call is TRBV19, the J call TRBJ1-5; possible D gene TRBD1, 5 bases. This CDR3 has 15 amino acids. V lost 5 bases, J lost 0 bases, and 11 bases lay in between. CDR1 LNHDA and CDR2 SQIVND come from the germline V gene (reference sequence).

The CDR3 spells CASSQGGRAQETQYF. CDR3 nucleotides: TGTGCCAGCAGCCAAGGCGGGAGGGCCCAAGAGACCCAGTACTTC. The chain joins TRBV4-2 to TRBJ2-5; 9 bases agree with TRBD2. There are 15 residues in the CDR3. Germline CDR1 is LGHNA and CDR2 is YNFKEQ. Trimming at V came to 1 base and at J to 1 base, leaving 1 base not matched to a gene.

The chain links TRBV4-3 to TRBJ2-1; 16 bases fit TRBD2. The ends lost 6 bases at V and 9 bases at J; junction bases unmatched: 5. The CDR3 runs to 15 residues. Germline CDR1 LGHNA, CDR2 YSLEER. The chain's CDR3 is CASRGLAGGRGEQFF. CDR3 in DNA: TGCGCCAGCAGGGGACTAGCGGGAGGGCGAGGTGAGCAGTTCTTC.

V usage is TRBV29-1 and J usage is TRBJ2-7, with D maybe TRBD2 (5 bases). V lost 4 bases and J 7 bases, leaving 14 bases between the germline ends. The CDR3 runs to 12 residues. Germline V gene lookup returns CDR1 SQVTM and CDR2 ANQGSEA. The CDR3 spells CSVGGSVWEQYF. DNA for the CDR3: TGCAGCGTTGGTGGGAGTGTTTGGGAGCAGTACTTC.